This entry is about one T cell receptor beta chain. Its specificity is unknown. This entry comes from a study of radiation and T cells in renal cell carcinoma. Study conclusions and caveats: Dominant CDR3 motifs were more common in irradiated tumors than controls.

V dropped 5 bases and J dropped 4; count of bases not matched to a gene: 10. This CDR3 spans 15 amino acids. CDR1 SGHTA and CDR2 FQGNSA come from the germline V gene. Method: immunoSEQ multiplex PCR; TCRdb's copy keeps in-frame clones and lacks some. The repertoire holds approximately 8,400 clones, with over 60% as singletons. Treatment: treatment-naive control, cytoreductive nephrectomy. The tumor was a clear cell renal cell carcinoma. This clonotype was sampled from a man in his 60s with renal cell carcinoma. The source material was tumor tissue, sampled from a patient whose treatment was nephrectomy without radiotherapy. This chain connects TRBV7-2 to TRBJ2-7, with 8 nucleotides matching TRBD2. Written as DNA, the CDR3 is TGTGCCAGCAGCCACGAGGTGACGGGAGGGTACGAGCAGTACTTC. Residues: CASSHEVTGGYEQYF.